Following are 24 T cell receptor beta chains from one sample sequenced in a study of T cell repertoires in cytomegalovirus infection. TCRdb used MiXCR to reprocess the reads, holding one entry per CDR3 protein. The sample consists of some 230,000 distinct CDR3 sequences, under 25% of them appearing once. Input material: CD8+ T cells from PBMCs. These receptors all stem from a human donor in good health (CMV status not recorded). Some clones in this sample may be carry-over from other donors' samples.

V is TRBV6-6 and J is TRBJ2-3; 10 bases are shared with TRBD2. Germline-derived CDR1 and CDR2 are MNHNY and SVGAGI (reference sequence). The CDR3 runs to 19 residues. With 1 base clipped from V and 2 bases from J, the junction kept 12 bases outside the gene matches. In nucleotides, the CDR3 is TGTGCCAGCAGTTACTGGATAAGCGGGGGGGCCTCCAACACAGATACGCAGTATTTT. This codes for CASSYWISGGASNTDTQYF.

The V gene is TRBV2, the J gene TRBJ1-2, with D uncertain. This CDR3 is 14 amino acids long. V was cut by 0 bases and J by 1 base, with 6 bases left in between. Germline lookup yields CDR1 SNHLY and CDR2 FYNNEI. CDR3 amino acids: CASSEARVNYGYTF. Written as DNA, the CDR3 is TGTGCCAGCAGTGAAGCAAGGGTTAACTATGGCTACACCTTC.

This clonotype was counted between two and nine times. This rearrangement joins TRBV7-8 to TRBJ2-5; D not resolved. V was trimmed by 7 bases and J by 5 bases, leaving 11 bases between them. This CDR3 is built from 12 residues. CDR1 and CDR2 (germline): SGHVS, FQNEAQ. CDR3 nucleotides: TGTGCCAGCACCCCCCAAGAGGAGACCCAGTACTTC. This gives the protein CASTPQEETQYF.

The chain combines TRBV6-5 with TRBJ1-2; 7 nucleotides align to TRBD1. This CDR3 is built from 16 residues. With 6 bases clipped from V and 4 bases from J, the junction kept 14 bases outside the gene matches. Germline values: CDR1 MNHEY, CDR2 SVGAGI. For the CDR3, the DNA is TGTGCCAGCAGCTCACCTCCATTGACAGGGACCTATGGCTACACCTTC. This sequence encodes CASSSPPLTGTYGYTF.

The chain is built from TRBV28 and TRBJ1-5; D is unclear. V was clipped by 4 bases and J by 5 bases, with 12 bases between them. The CDR3 extends over 14 amino acids. Germline assignment: CDR1 MDHEN and CDR2 SYDVKM. The CDR3 nucleotides are TGTGCCAGCAGTTCACAACTCGGCGATCAGCCCCAGCATTTT. This gives the protein CASSSQLGDQPQHF.

The rearrangement uses TRBV27 and TRBJ1-2; TRBD1 might be the D (5 bases). Germline loops: CDR1 MNHEY, CDR2 SMNVEV (reference sequence). The CDR3 is 14 residues long. Trimming took off 6 bases at V and 4 bases at J, with 15 bases between the two ends. The CDR3 region has the DNA TGTGCCAGCAGGCCCCACCACGACAGCTATGGCTACACCTTC. Its protein is CASRPHHDSYGYTF.

This clonotype was found once. This chain's CDR3 is CASSLAYWGGSYEQYF. CDR3 DNA sequence: TGTGCCAGCAGTTTGGCTTATTGGGGGGGGTCCTACGAGCAGTACTTC. This chain connects TRBV12-3 or TRBV12-4 to TRBJ2-7; 7 bases fit TRBD2. Unmatched junction bases numbered 9, after V lost 3 bases and J lost 1 base. This CDR3 contains 16 residues.

This clonotype was counted a few times. The chain is built from TRBV11-1 and TRBJ2-5; no definite D call. CDR1 is SGHAT and CDR2 is FQDESV in the germline V gene (reference sequence). The CDR3 has 16 residues. The V gene lost 5 bases and the J gene lost 3 bases, with 19 bases spanning the gap. The CDR3 DNA follows: TGTGCCAGCAGCCGCGTGGCTCCCCGAGGAAAAGAGACCCAGTACTTC. Translated: CASSRVAPRGKETQYF.

V gene TRBV2 combines with J gene TRBJ2-7; D might be TRBD2 (7 bases). This CDR3 has 16 amino acids. Trimming removed 2 bases at V and 0 bases at J, with 14 bases between. CDR1 is SNHLY and CDR2 is FYNNEI in the germline V gene. CDR3 protein: CASSERGGLLSYEQYF. In DNA form, the CDR3 reads TGTGCCAGCAGTGAAAGGGGGGGCCTTCTCTCCTACGAGCAGTACTTC.

This clonotype was observed many times. The chain combines TRBV6-1 with TRBJ1-2; D is uncertain. Germline CDR1 MNHNS, CDR2 SASEGT. CDR3 size: 12 residues. Trimming removed 6 bases from V and 8 bases from J, with 13 bases in between. The CDR3 DNA sequence: TGTGCCAGCAGCCCCGGCAACCGGGGCTACACCTTC. This gives the protein CASSPGNRGYTF.

This clonotype was seen more than once but under ten times. V gene TRBV14 combines with J gene TRBJ2-7; the D call may be TRBD1 or TRBD2 (5 bases each). V gave up 1 base and J gave up 0 bases, with 10 bases separating them. This CDR3 has 15 amino acids. Germline V gene sequence: CDR1 SGHDN, CDR2 FVKESK. CDR3 residues: CASSQASGLSYEQYF. The CDR3 DNA reads as TGTGCCAGCAGCCAAGCTTCGGGGCTCTCCTACGAGCAGTACTTC.

The chain links TRBV20-1 to TRBJ2-3; D is unclear. The V end lost 1 base, the J end lost 2 bases, and 13 bases lay between the germline ends. Per germline, CDR1 DFQATT and CDR2 SNEGSKA (reference sequence). The CDR3 contains 15 residues. The CDR3 DNA reads TGCAGTGCTAGAGGCCTCAACCTACCCACAGATACGCAGTATTTT. Protein sequence: CSARGLNLPTDTQYF.

The chain is built from TRBV4-1 and TRBJ1-5; D possibly corresponds to TRBD1 (6 bases). Germline CDR1 MGHRA, CDR2 YSYEKL. Trimming removed 1 base at V and 6 bases at J, with 16 bases between. The CDR3 spans 16 residues. The CDR3 sequence: CASSQVEGGWGQPQHF. The CDR3 DNA reads TGCGCCAGCAGCCAAGTGGAAGGGGGTTGGGGTCAGCCCCAGCATTTT.

The chain is built from TRBV30 and TRBJ2-7; the D is unclear. CDR3 length: 13 residues. The germline V gene encodes CDR1 GTSNPN and CDR2 SVGIG (reference sequence). Between the trimmed V and J ends, which lost 0 bases and 2 bases, there was a span of 8 bases. Here the CDR3 reads CAWSVLTAYEQYF. Here the CDR3 DNA reads TGTGCCTGGAGTGTATTAACGGCCTACGAGCAGTACTTC.

This clonotype was observed at least ten times. This chain uses TRBV7-3 with TRBJ2-1, with 14 bases aligning to TRBD2. The CDR3 has 18 amino acids. V was pared by 0 bases and J by 8 bases, with 9 bases of the junction left unmatched. Germline V CDR1 and CDR2: SGHTA, FQGTGA. The CDR3 sequence: CASSLTKTSGGAIDEQFF. CDR3 coding DNA: TGTGCCAGCAGCTTAACCAAGACTAGCGGGGGGGCCATCGATGAGCAGTTCTTC.

The J gene is TRBJ2-5, the V gene TRBV11-1, with D unclear. The CDR3 is made up of 16 amino acids. V was trimmed by 5 bases and J by 5 bases, leaving 21 bases between them. Per the germline V gene, CDR1 is SGHAT and CDR2 is FQDESV (reference sequence). This CDR3 is CASSLRRTLDPETQYF. The CDR3, as DNA: TGTGCCAGCAGCCTACGTCGGACCCTAGACCCGGAGACCCAGTACTTC.

The chain links TRBV11-2 to TRBJ1-1; D unresolved. Between the trimmed V and J ends, which lost 2 bases and 11 bases, there was a span of 12 bases. This CDR3 is built from 12 residues. Germline V gene data show CDR1 as SGHAT and CDR2 as FQNNGV. The CDR3 DNA is TGTGCCAGCAGCTTATCAGGAGTCGGGGCTTTCTTT. Translation gives CASSLSGVGAFF.

The table lists this clonotype with a few counts. The chain has TRBV20-1 and TRBJ2-1; 13 bases map to TRBD2. This CDR3 contains 19 residues. Germline V CDR1 and CDR2: DFQATT, SNEGSKA (reference sequence). V was pared by 1 base and J by 4 bases, with 13 bases of the junction left unmatched. The CDR3 DNA reads as TGCAGTGCTAGAGGCCACTTGCGCCCGGGACTAGCGGGATACAATGAGCAGTTCTTC. It encodes CSARGHLRPGLAGYNEQFF.

This clonotype was detected ten times or more. The genes are TRBV7-8 and TRBJ1-5; D gene uncertain. V lost 1 base and J 6 bases, leaving 7 bases between the germline ends. This CDR3 has 13 amino acids. Germline V lookup: CDR1 SGHVS, CDR2 FQNEAQ. CDR3 nucleotide sequence: TGTGCCAGCAGCTTAGAATGGGGTCAGCCCCAGCATTTT. Its protein is CASSLEWGQPQHF.

The chain is built from TRBV20-1 and TRBJ2-1; no firm D call. Between the trimmed V and J ends, which lost 0 bases and 9 bases, there was a span of 9 bases. CDR1 DFQATT and CDR2 SNEGSKA come from the germline V gene (reference sequence). The CDR3 extends over 12 amino acids. The CDR3 spells CSARDGRPEQFF. In nucleotides, the CDR3 is TGCAGTGCTAGAGATGGAAGGCCTGAGCAGTTCTTC.

The gene calls are TRBV20-1 and TRBJ2-1; 9 nucleotides line up with TRBD2. The J segment lost 4 bases and the V segment lost 0 bases, leaving 4 bases of the junction unmatched. The CDR3 totals 15 residues. Germline CDR1 is DFQATT and CDR2 is SNEGSKA (reference sequence). The CDR3 DNA is TGCAGTGCTAGAGATCCTAGCGGGGTGTACAATGAGCAGTTCTTC. Its translation: CSARDPSGVYNEQFF.

This clonotype was picked up many times. The chain combines TRBV4-1 with TRBJ1-5; D is unresolved. The CDR3 is made up of 15 amino acids. Germline loops: CDR1 MGHRA, CDR2 YSYEKL. V was trimmed by 1 base and J by 0 bases, leaving 7 bases between them. The chain's CDR3 is CASSQAGGSNQPQHF. CDR3 DNA: TGCGCCAGCAGCCAAGCGGGAGGTAGCAATCAGCCCCAGCATTTT.

This clonotype was seen a few times. This chain links TRBV7-9 with TRBJ2-1; 13 bases agree with TRBD2. This CDR3 contains 17 residues. J was trimmed by 6 bases and V by 4 bases; bases with no gene match: 9. Germline CDR1 is SEHNR and CDR2 is FQNEAQ (reference sequence). As DNA, the CDR3 is TGTGCCAGCAGCTGGAGACTAGCGGGGGGCCTCTTCAATGAGCAGTTCTTC. It codes for CASSWRLAGGLFNEQFF.

This clonotype was seen ten or more times. The J gene is TRBJ2-3, the V gene TRBV12-5; 7 bases align to TRBD2. The V gene end was trimmed by 6 bases and the J gene end by 7 bases; junction bases not matched to a gene: 10. The germline V gene has CDR1 LGHNT and CDR2 FRNRAP. The CDR3 loop spans 14 amino acids. The CDR3 loop is CASGPGSGGYTQYF. The CDR3 coding sequence is TGTGCTAGTGGCCCGGGCTCGGGGGGTTATACGCAGTATTTT.